Listed below are T cell receptor beta chains from one sample, sequenced in a study of somatic mutations in cytotoxic T cells in rheumatoid arthritis. Only in-frame clones appear in the TCRdb table, and some are missing; sequencing was by immunoSEQ multiplex PCR. The repertoire holds about 18,000 clones, with 68% as singletons. The sequencing sample was made of CD8+ T cells sorted from blood. Receptors were obtained from an adult with rheumatoid arthritis. CDR3s include the opening cysteine and the closing phenylalanine or tryptophan. D genes are given only for firm matches. A clone size is listed for some rows: how often the clone was seen (once, few, many), or a class if it is expanded.

clone_size j_call d_call v_call cdr3_aa cdr3_nt
. TRBJ2-7 . TRBV4-2 CASSQEVGGENPYEQYF TGTGCCAGCAGCCAAGAGGTGGGCGGCGAAAATCCCTACGAGCAGTACTTC
once TRBJ1-5 TRBD1 TRBV28 CASRSDREGNQPQHF TGTGCCAGCAGATCCGACAGGGAAGGCAATCAGCCCCAGCATTTT
once TRBJ1-2 . TRBV29-1 CSVEDRTGLWHTF TGCAGCGTTGAAGATAGAACAGGGCTGTGGCACACCTTC
. TRBJ2-7 . TRBV6-1 CATIPPADLYEQYF TGTGCCACCATCCCCCCCGCAGACCTCTACGAGCAGTACTTC
once TRBJ2-1 TRBD2 TRBV19 CASSNERGGRDEQFF TGTGCCAGTAGTAATGAGCGGGGGGGCAGGGATGAGCAGTTCTTC
. TRBJ2-5 . TRBV5-6 CASSLIGGETQYF TGTGCCAGCAGCTTGATAGGGGGAGAGACCCAGTACTTC
. TRBJ1-2 . TRBV29-1 CSVEGGGRGYTF TGCAGCGTTGAGGGGGGCGGCCGGGGCTACACCTTC
. TRBJ2-2 . TRBV5-4 CASSLASWGGRTGELFF TGTGCCAGCAGCTTGGCTTCTTGGGGGGGCAGGACCGGGGAGCTGTTTTTT
. TRBJ1-2 . TRBV25-1 CASSEYQSKGVGYTF TGTGCCAGCAGTGAATATCAGTCCAAGGGAGTCGGCTACACCTTC
. TRBJ2-7 . TRBV13 CASSLGLYEQYF TGTGCCAGCAGCTTAGGCCTCTACGAGCAGTACTTC
. TRBJ2-2 . TRBV5-1 CASSPTRGRVGELFF TGCGCCAGCAGCCCCACCCGGGGCCGGGTCGGGGAGCTGTTTTTT
. TRBJ2-7 . TRBV2 CASRDPRKQYF TGTGCCAGCAGGGACCCCAGGAAGCAGTACTTC
. TRBJ2-1 . TRBV28 CASSLGGSNEQFF TGTGCCAGCAGTTTGGGTGGTTCCAATGAGCAGTTCTTC
few TRBJ2-5 TRBD2 TRBV7-9 CASSLATSGDAETQYF TGTGCCAGCAGCTTAGCGACTAGCGGGGACGCAGAGACCCAGTACTTC
. TRBJ2-3 . TRBV6-5 CASSYSEGNTDTQYF TGTGCCAGCAGTTACTCGGAGGGCAACACAGATACGCAGTATTTT
. TRBJ2-6 TRBD1 TRBV9 CASSLLTGNPGANVLTF TGTGCCAGCAGCCTACTGACAGGGAACCCTGGGGCCAACGTCCTGACTTTC
. TRBJ2-6 . TRBV5-4 CASLTDPKPGANVLTF TGTGCCAGCCTGACGGACCCCAAGCCTGGGGCCAACGTCCTGACTTTC
. TRBJ1-2 . TRBV6-1 CASSDFGQIYGYTF TGTGCCAGCAGTGATTTCGGACAGATCTATGGCTACACCTTC
. TRBJ1-4 . TRBV18 CASSPLDSTTNEKLFF TGTGCCAGCTCACCACTTGACAGTACAACTAATGAAAAACTGTTTTTT
. TRBJ1-5 TRBD1 TRBV27 CASSLHGTERQPQHF TGTGCCAGCAGTTTACACGGGACAGAAAGACAGCCCCAGCATTTT
. TRBJ2-1 TRBD2 TRBV11-2 CASSLDPASGPNNEQFF TGTGCCAGCAGCTTAGATCCGGCTAGCGGGCCGAACAATGAGCAGTTCTTC
. TRBJ2-7 TRBD1 TRBV28 CASSRQGIEQYF TGTGCCAGCAGTCGACAGGGAATCGAGCAGTACTTC
few TRBJ2-1 TRBD1 TRBV7-3 CASSPLNTRTGPLFF TGTGCCAGCAGCCCCCTCAATACAAGGACAGGTCCGCTGTTCTTC
. TRBJ1-1 . TRBV7-9 CASSAGPGTEAFF TGTGCCAGCAGCGCGGGCCCAGGGACTGAAGCTTTCTTT
. TRBJ2-5 TRBD1 TRBV29-1 CSATGTGDQETQYF TGCAGCGCCACCGGGACAGGGGATCAAGAGACCCAGTACTTC
. TRBJ2-2 . TRBV19 CASSIVTGNTGELFF TGTGCCAGTAGTATCGTCACAGGGAACACCGGGGAGCTGTTTTTT